This passage covers 29 T cell receptor beta chains from one sample sequenced in a study of lymphopenia after photon versus proton radiotherapy. TCRdb keeps only in-frame clones here, not all; method: immunoSEQ multiplex PCR. The data contain some 40,000 clones, 92% of them singletons. The material sequenced was peripheral blood, taken from a patient treated with photon-based radiotherapy. All receptors derive from a man between 60 and 75 years old with cholangiocarcinoma.

The chain recombines TRBV6-6 with TRBJ1-5, with D possibly matching TRBD1 (5 bases). Germline V CDR1 and CDR2: MNHNY, SVGAGI (reference sequence). The CDR3 consists of 12 residues. V lost 6 bases, J lost 8 bases, and 11 bases lay in between. DNA of the CDR3: TGTGCCAGCAGCCTGGGGGTCAAGCCCCAGCATTTT. It yields the protein CASSLGVKPQHF.

V is TRBV11-2 and J is TRBJ2-3, with a possible D match to TRBD2 (6 bases). The CDR3 loop spans 16 amino acids. Trimming cost V 3 bases and J 2 bases, with 15 bases left between them. Germline V gene data show CDR1 as SGHAT and CDR2 as FQNNGV. The CDR3 DNA is TGTGCCAGCAGCTTTTTGTCCGGGGGAGACACAGATACGCAGTATTTT. Translation: CASSFLSGGDTDTQYF.

The chain employs TRBV5-1 and TRBJ1-4; D may be TRBD1 (5 bases). Germline V gives CDR1 SGHRS, CDR2 YFSETQ. This CDR3 region has 14 residues. With 4 bases removed from V and 8 bases from J, the gap between germline ends came to 15 bases. The DNA for the CDR3 is TGCGCCAGCAGCCCCACCCAGGGAGGGGAAAAACTGTTTTTT. It translates to CASSPTQGGEKLFF.

V usage is TRBV15 and J usage is TRBJ1-6; D might be TRBD1 (5 bases). The CDR3 is 16 amino acids. The germline gives CDR1 LNHNV, CDR2 YYDKDF (reference sequence). Between the trimmed V and J ends, which lost 0 bases and 7 bases, there was a span of 13 bases. The CDR3 loop is CATSRDPGTENSPLHF. The CDR3 coding sequence is TGTGCCACCAGCAGAGATCCCGGGACTGAGAATTCACCCCTCCACTTT.

This chain joins TRBV5-4 and TRBJ1-2; the match to TRBD1 covers 9 bases. Germline assignment: CDR1 SGHNT and CDR2 YYREEE (reference sequence). The CDR3 runs to 15 residues. V lost 4 bases, J lost 8 bases, and 12 bases stayed unmatched. CDR3 DNA sequence: TGTGCCAGCAGCGTACCGCCGGGACAGGGAGAAGGCTACACCTTC. Its protein product is CASSVPPGQGEGYTF.

The chain couples TRBV5-4 to TRBJ2-1, with D possibly matching TRBD1 (6 bases). There are 14 residues in the CDR3. Germline CDR1 reads SGHNT; CDR2 reads YYREEE (reference sequence). The V and J ends lost 3 bases and 10 bases respectively, with 17 bases between them. Here the CDR3 reads CASSSPYRVGEQFF. The CDR3 nucleotides are TGTGCCAGCAGCTCACCGTACAGGGTCGGCGAGCAGTTCTTC. Together with reference TRBV5-4 and TRBJ2-1, the CDR3 gives the full variable domain: ETGVTQSPTHLIKTRGQQVTLRCSSQSGHNTVSWYQQALGQGPQFIFQYYREEENGRGNFPPRFSGLQFPNYSSELNVNALELDDSALYLCASSSPYRVGEQFFGPGTRLTVL.

This chain connects TRBV7-8 to TRBJ2-1; TRBD2 aligns across 12 bases. Germline-derived CDR1 and CDR2 are SGHVS and FQNEAQ. The CDR3 contains 17 residues. The ends lost 5 bases at V and 1 base at J; junction bases unmatched: 6. CDR3 nucleotides: TGTGCCAGCAGCATACCGACTAGCGGGAGTTCCTACAATGAGCAGTTCTTC. Translation: CASSIPTSGSSYNEQFF.

This chain links TRBV7-9 with TRBJ2-7, with D unclear. The CDR3 spans 12 residues. V gave up 4 bases and J gave up 7 bases, with 11 bases separating them. Germline V CDR1 and CDR2: SEHNR, FQNEAQ (reference sequence). CDR3 in DNA: TGTGCCAGCAGCTATTCTCAGAGGGAGCAGTACTTC. It is translated as CASSYSQREQYF.

Here the CDR3 DNA reads TGTGCCAGCAGTTACCGGGGACAGGGAACCTACGAGCAGTACTTC. Its protein is CASSYRGQGTYEQYF. The chain has TRBV6-5 and TRBJ2-7, with TRBD1 matching 9 bases. The germline V gene has CDR1 MNHEY and CDR2 SVGAGI. The junction had 4 bases not matched to a gene; V was cut back by 2 bases and J by 2 bases. The CDR3 is 15 residues long.

The chain has TRBV6-5 and TRBJ1-4; 9 nucleotides match TRBD1. The CDR3 spans 15 residues. Germline CDR1 is MNHEY and CDR2 is SVGAGI. Trimming at V came to 5 bases and at J to 7 bases, leaving 8 bases not matched to a gene. CDR3 sequence reads: CASSRTGGEGEKLFF. In nucleotides, the CDR3 is TGTGCCAGCAGTCGTACAGGGGGCGAGGGTGAAAAACTGTTTTTT.

The table lists this clone with a count of one. The V call is TRBV11-3, the J call TRBJ1-1; 8 positions match TRBD1. Trimming at V came to 0 bases and at J to 10 bases, leaving 1 base not matched to a gene. Germline V gene sequence: CDR1 SGHNT, CDR2 YENEEA. This CDR3 has 12 amino acids. The CDR3 here is CASSLETGVAFF. CDR3 bases: TGTGCCAGCAGCTTAGAGACAGGGGTAGCTTTCTTT.

CDR3 coding DNA: TGTGCCAGCAGCACCGGCAGACGAAATGAAAAACTGTTTTTT. Translated, it gives CASSTGRRNEKLFF. This chain links TRBV5-6 with TRBJ1-4, with D unclear. CDR3 length equals 14 residues. Trimming stripped 4 bases from V and 5 bases from J, with 12 bases between. Germline CDR1 and CDR2: SGHDT and YYEEEE.

The gene calls are TRBV4-2 and TRBJ2-7, with D perhaps TRBD2 (6 bases). Germline V CDR1 and CDR2: LGHNA, YNFKEQ. The length of the CDR3 is 15 residues. The germline V and J ends were trimmed by 0 bases and 6 bases, with 15 bases remaining between them. The CDR3 bases are TGTGCCAGCAGCCAAGACTTCGGGGGAGAGGGCGAGCAGTACTTC. This translates into CASSQDFGGEGEQYF.

A single count supports this clone. The CDR3 protein is CASSRRGFSGNTIYF. The CDR3 region has the DNA TGTGCCAGCAGTCGCAGGGGCTTCTCTGGAAACACCATATATTTT. V is TRBV28 and J is TRBJ1-3; D is possibly TRBD1 (6 bases). Germline V gene lookup returns CDR1 MDHEN and CDR2 SYDVKM. This CDR3 comprises 15 residues. Trimming cost V 5 bases and J 0 bases, with 11 bases left between them.

The CDR3 DNA reads TGCGCCAGCAGCGGCCGGGACAGTGAAAAACTGTTTTTT. This sequence encodes CASSGRDSEKLFF. The rearrangement joins TRBV5-1 to TRBJ1-4; TRBD1 aligns across 7 bases. Germline trimming cut 4 bases from V and 7 bases from J; bases unmatched to any gene: 4. The CDR3 is made up of 13 amino acids. CDR1 and CDR2 from the germline V gene are SGHRS and YFSETQ. Full variable domain (rest looked up from reference TRBV5-1 and TRBJ1-4): KAGVTQTPRYLIKTRGQQVTLSCSPISGHRSVSWYQQTPGQGLQFLFEYFSETQRNKGNFPGRFSGRQFSNSRSEMNVSTLELGDSALYLCASSGRDSEKLFFGSGTQLSVL.

The genes are TRBV5-6 and TRBJ1-5; 10 bases are a match to TRBD1. The CDR3 runs to 17 residues. Losses at the gene ends were 0 bases for V and 4 bases for J; bases not matched to a gene: 7. Germline lookup yields CDR1 SGHDT and CDR2 YYEEEE. DNA of the CDR3: TGTGCCAGCAGCTTGGGTTCAGGACAGGGGGGGAATCAGCCCCAGCATTTT. It yields the protein CASSLGSGQGGNQPQHF.

The chain recombines TRBV29-1 with TRBJ2-7, with 7 nucleotides matching TRBD1. V shed 4 bases and J 5 bases; nucleotides not matched to a gene: 5. This CDR3 contains 12 residues. Per germline, CDR1 SQVTM and CDR2 ANQGSEA. CDR3 loop: CSVGSTGNEQYF. CDR3 coding DNA: TGCAGCGTTGGTTCGACAGGGAACGAGCAGTACTTC.

The chain carries TRBV27 and TRBJ2-3; no clear D. The CDR3 has 13 amino acids. CDR1 is MNHEY, CDR2 SMNVEV, per germline (reference sequence). V was pared by 1 base and J by 0 bases, with 2 bases between. The CDR3 loop reads CASSLFSTDTQYF. CDR3 nucleotides: TGTGCCAGCAGTTTATTTAGCACAGATACGCAGTATTTT.

V usage is TRBV5-1 and J usage is TRBJ1-2, with 7 bases identical to TRBD1. CDR1 SGHRS and CDR2 YFSETQ come from the germline V gene. The junction had 10 bases not matched to a gene; V was cut back by 4 bases and J by 7 bases. The CDR3 is 14 residues long. CDR3 sequence (DNA): TGCGCCAGCAGCACCGAAGACAGGGTGGGTGGCTACACCTTC. It encodes CASSTEDRVGGYTF.

The rearrangement joins TRBV7-9 to TRBJ2-2; either TRBD1 or TRBD2 may fit D (5 bases each). The CDR3 has 18 residues. Germline V gives CDR1 SEHNR, CDR2 FQNEAQ (reference sequence). Trimming took 6 bases from V and 0 from J, leaving 20 bases between them. As DNA, the CDR3 is TGTGCCAGCAGGCTGCTCTTGGGAGCAGGGCCGAACACCGGGGAGCTGTTTTTT. It specifies CASRLLLGAGPNTGELFF.

The CDR3: CASSRQGRVAFF. The CDR3 DNA sequence: TGCGCCAGCAGCCGACAGGGGAGGGTAGCTTTCTTT. This chain joins TRBV5-1 and TRBJ1-1, with 8 bases lining up with TRBD1. The CDR3 runs 12 residues. Trimming took 4 bases from V and 10 from J; bases not matched to a gene: 6. Looked up from germline, CDR1 is SGHRS and CDR2 is YFSETQ.

V usage is TRBV19 and J usage is TRBJ1-2; no definite D call. There are 12 residues in the CDR3. Trimming took off 0 bases at V and 9 bases at J, with 8 bases between the two ends. CDR1 is LNHDA and CDR2 is SQIVND in the germline V gene (reference sequence). The CDR3 nucleotides read TGTGCCAGTAGTATAGATGACGTTAGCTACACCTTC. Its protein is CASSIDDVSYTF.

The chain joins TRBV6-5 to TRBJ1-2, with D perhaps matching TRBD1 (6 bases). The germline V gene encodes CDR1 MNHEY and CDR2 SVGAGI. The V end was cut by 4 bases, the J end by 4 bases, with 13 bases between. CDR3 size: 14 residues. In DNA form, the CDR3 reads TGTGCCAGCAGTTCAGGACAGAGGATCTATGGCTACACCTTC. Translating it yields CASSSGQRIYGYTF.

The chain links TRBV18 to TRBJ1-2, with 8 bases aligning to TRBD1. The CDR3 sequence is 18 residues long. The V segment lost 2 bases and the J segment 6 bases; nucleotides outside the gene matches: 17. Per the germline V gene, CDR1 is KGHSH and CDR2 is LQKENI. For the CDR3, the DNA is TGTGCCAGCTCACCATGGGGGGCTCTGACCCGGACAGGGCATGGCTACACCTTC. Residues: CASSPWGALTRTGHGYTF.

In this sample, this clone turned up once. The chain combines TRBV28 with TRBJ1-5; no definite D call. The CDR3 totals 15 residues. Germline V gives CDR1 MDHEN, CDR2 SYDVKM. Between the trimmed V and J ends, which lost 5 bases and 3 bases, there was a span of 14 bases. CDR3 bases: TGTGCCAGCAGTCCCAACGGGGTGGTCAATCAGCCCCAGCATTTT. Its translation: CASSPNGVVNQPQHF. Based on the CDR3 plus reference TRBV28 and TRBJ1-5, the full variable domain is DVKVTQSSRYLVKRTGEKVFLECVQDMDHENMFWYRQDPGLGLRLIYFSYDVKMKEKGDIPEGYSVSREKKERFSLILESASTNQTSMYLCASSPNGVVNQPQHFGDGTRLSIL.

The genes are TRBV6-1 and TRBJ2-3; D is unclear. Trimming took off 4 bases at V and 5 bases at J, with 13 bases between the two ends. This CDR3 comprises 14 residues. Germline V lookup: CDR1 MNHNS, CDR2 SASEGT. CDR3 DNA sequence: TGTGCCAGCAGTGTATTGAGAAAACTAGATACGCAGTATTTT. It yields the protein CASSVLRKLDTQYF.

The chain is built from TRBV6-1 and TRBJ2-7, with TRBD1 as a possible D gene (6 bases). The CDR3 has 14 residues. Deletions cut 11 bases from V and 0 bases from J, with 17 bases between. The germline V gene encodes CDR1 MNHNS and CDR2 SASEGT. CDR3 nucleotides: TGTGCCGCCATGTTTACAGGGAGCTCCTACGAGCAGTACTTC. Translating gives CAAMFTGSSYEQYF.

The chain uses TRBV27 and TRBJ2-7, with a possible D match to TRBD2 (6 bases). This CDR3 comprises 14 residues. Trimming cost V 11 bases and J 0 bases, with 17 bases left between them. From germline, CDR1 is MNHEY and CDR2 SMNVEV (reference sequence). The CDR3 reads CAGLSGGDSYEQYF. CDR3 nucleotides: TGTGCCGGCCTATCCGGGGGAGACTCCTACGAGCAGTACTTC.

J is TRBJ2-5 and V is TRBV19; 9 positions agree with TRBD1. Unmatched junction bases numbered 6, after V lost 5 bases and J lost 5 bases. This CDR3 spans 14 amino acids. The germline gives CDR1 LNHDA, CDR2 SQIVND (reference sequence). Here the CDR3 reads CASSVRDRVETQYF. Written as DNA, the CDR3 is TGTGCCAGTAGTGTCCGGGACAGGGTTGAGACCCAGTACTTC.